This TCR beta chain was obtained from a study of blood T cell repertoires in COVID-19. Here immunoSEQ multiplex PCR was the method, and the copy in TCRdb shows in-frame clones only, minus some. The table shows approximately 97,000 clones, with 70% to 90% occurring only once. Deletions cut 6 bases from V and 3 bases from J, with 15 bases between. CDR3 length: 16 residues. Per the germline V gene, CDR1 is MRHNA and CDR2 is SNTAGT. This chain links TRBV6-4 with TRBJ1-6; D uncertain. The TCR sequence derives from a man aged 45-65 years with COVID-19, enrolled during active disease. The sequenced sample was peripheral blood. In DNA form, the CDR3 reads TGTGCCAGCAGGGATGACACGCTCGGCTATAATTCACCCCTCCACTTT. Translation gives CASRDDTLGYNSPLHF.